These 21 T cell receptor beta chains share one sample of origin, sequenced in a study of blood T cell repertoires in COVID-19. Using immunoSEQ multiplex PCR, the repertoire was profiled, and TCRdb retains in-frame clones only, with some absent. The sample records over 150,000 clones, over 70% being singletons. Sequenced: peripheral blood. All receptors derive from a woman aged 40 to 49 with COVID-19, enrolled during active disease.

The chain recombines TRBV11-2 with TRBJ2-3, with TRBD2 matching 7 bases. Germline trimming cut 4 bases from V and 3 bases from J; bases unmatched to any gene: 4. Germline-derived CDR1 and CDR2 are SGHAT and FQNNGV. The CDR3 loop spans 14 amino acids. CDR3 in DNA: TGTGCCAGCAGCTGGGACTACTTTACAGATACGCAGTATTTT. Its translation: CASSWDYFTDTQYF.

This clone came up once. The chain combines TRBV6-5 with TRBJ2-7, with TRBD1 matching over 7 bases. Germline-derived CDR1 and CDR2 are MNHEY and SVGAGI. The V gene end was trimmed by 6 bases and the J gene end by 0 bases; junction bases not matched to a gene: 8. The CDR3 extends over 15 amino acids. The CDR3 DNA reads TGTGCCAGCAGCACCTGGACAGGTAGCTCCTACGAGCAGTACTTC. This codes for CASSTWTGSSYEQYF.

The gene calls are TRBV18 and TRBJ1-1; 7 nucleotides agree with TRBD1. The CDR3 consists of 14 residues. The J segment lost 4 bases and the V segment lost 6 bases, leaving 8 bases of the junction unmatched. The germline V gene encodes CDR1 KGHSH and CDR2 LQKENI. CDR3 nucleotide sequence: TGTGCCAGCTCCCAAGGGGGCGAGGGCACTGAAGCTTTCTTT. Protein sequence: CASSQGGEGTEAFF.

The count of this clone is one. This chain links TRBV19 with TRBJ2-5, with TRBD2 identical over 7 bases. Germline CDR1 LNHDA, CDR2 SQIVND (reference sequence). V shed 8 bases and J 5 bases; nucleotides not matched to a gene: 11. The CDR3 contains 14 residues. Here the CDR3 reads CASSKLGGEETQYF. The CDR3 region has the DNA TGTGCCAGTTCAAAGTTGGGGGGGGAGGAGACCCAGTACTTC.

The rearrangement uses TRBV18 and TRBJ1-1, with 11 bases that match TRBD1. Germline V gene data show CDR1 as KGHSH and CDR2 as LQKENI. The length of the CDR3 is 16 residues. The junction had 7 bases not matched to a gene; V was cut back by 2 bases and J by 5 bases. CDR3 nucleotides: TGTGCCAGCTCACCAACGGACAGGGGGCCTGGTACTGAAGCTTTCTTT. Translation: CASSPTDRGPGTEAFF. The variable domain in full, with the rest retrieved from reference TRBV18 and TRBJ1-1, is NAGVMQNPRHLVRRRGQEARLRCSPMKGHSHVYWYRQLPEEGLKFMVYLQKENIIDESGMPKERFSAEFPKEGPSILRIQQVVRGDSAAYFCASSPTDRGPGTEAFFGQGTRLTVV.

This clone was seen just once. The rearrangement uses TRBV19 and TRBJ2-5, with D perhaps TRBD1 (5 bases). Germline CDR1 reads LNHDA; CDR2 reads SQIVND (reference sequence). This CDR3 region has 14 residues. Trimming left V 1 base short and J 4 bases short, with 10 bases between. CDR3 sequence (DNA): TGTGCCAGTAGTATAGGCAGGGTAGGAGAGACCCAGTACTTC. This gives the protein CASSIGRVGETQYF. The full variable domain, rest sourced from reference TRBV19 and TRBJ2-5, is DGGITQSPKYLFRKEGQNVTLSCEQNLNHDAMYWYRQDPGQGLRLIYYSQIVNDFQKGDIAEGYSVSREKKESFPLTVTSAQKNPTAFYLCASSIGRVGETQYFGPGTRLLVL.

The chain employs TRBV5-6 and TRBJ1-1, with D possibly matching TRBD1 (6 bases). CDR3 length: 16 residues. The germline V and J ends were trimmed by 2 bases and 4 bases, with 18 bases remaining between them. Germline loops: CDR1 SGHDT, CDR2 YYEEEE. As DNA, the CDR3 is TGTGCCAGCAGCTTTTATGCCCCTCTGGGGGCCACTGAAGCTTTCTTT. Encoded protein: CASSFYAPLGATEAFF.

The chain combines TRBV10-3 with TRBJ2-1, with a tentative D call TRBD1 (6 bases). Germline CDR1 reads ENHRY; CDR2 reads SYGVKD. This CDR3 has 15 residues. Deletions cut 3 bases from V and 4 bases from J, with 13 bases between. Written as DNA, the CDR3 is TGTGCCATCAGTGAAAGTGGGGGCCCTTACAATGAGCAGTTCTTC. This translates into CAISESGGPYNEQFF.

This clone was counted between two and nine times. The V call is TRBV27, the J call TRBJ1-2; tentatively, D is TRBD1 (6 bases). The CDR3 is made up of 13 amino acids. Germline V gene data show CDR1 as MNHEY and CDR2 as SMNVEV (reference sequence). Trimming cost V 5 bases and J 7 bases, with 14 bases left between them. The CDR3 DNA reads TGTGCCAGCAGTAGGGCAGGGGTGGGTGGCTACACCTTC. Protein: CASSRAGVGGYTF.

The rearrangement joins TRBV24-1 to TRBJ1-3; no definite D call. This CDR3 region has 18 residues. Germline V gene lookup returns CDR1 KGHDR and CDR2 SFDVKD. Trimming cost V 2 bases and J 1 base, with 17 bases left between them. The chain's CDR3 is CATSDSLSGGESGNTIYF. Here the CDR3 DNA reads TGTGCCACCAGTGATTCCTTAAGTGGCGGGGAATCTGGAAACACCATATATTTT.

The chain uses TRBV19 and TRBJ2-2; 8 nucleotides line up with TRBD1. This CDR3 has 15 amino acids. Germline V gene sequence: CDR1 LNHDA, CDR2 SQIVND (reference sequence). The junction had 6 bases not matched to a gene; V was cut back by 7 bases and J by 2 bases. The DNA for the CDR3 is TGTGCCAGTACCCCGACAGGGGTAAACACCGGGGAGCTGTTTTTT. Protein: CASTPTGVNTGELFF.

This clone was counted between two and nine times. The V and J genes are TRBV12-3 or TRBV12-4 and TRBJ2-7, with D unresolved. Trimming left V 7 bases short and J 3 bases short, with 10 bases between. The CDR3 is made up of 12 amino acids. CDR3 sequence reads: CASTTLDYEQYF. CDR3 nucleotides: TGTGCCAGCACGACATTAGACTACGAGCAGTACTTC.

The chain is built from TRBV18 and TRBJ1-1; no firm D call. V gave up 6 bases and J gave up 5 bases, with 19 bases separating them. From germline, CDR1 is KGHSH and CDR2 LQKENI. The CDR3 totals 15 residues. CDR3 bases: TGTGCCAGCTCCAAGACGGAGGGAGGAGGTACTGAAGCTTTCTTT. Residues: CASSKTEGGGTEAFF. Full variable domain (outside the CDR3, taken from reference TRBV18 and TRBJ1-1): NAGVMQNPRHLVRRRGQEARLRCSPMKGHSHVYWYRQLPEEGLKFMVYLQKENIIDESGMPKERFSAEFPKEGPSILRIQQVVRGDSAAYFCASSKTEGGGTEAFFGQGTRLTVV.

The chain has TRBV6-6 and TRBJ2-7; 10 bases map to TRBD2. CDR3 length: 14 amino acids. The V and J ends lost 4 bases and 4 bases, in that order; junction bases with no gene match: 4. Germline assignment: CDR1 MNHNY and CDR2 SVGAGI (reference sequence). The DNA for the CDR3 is TGTGCCAGCAGTTTACTAGCGGGGACTTACGAGCAGTACTTC. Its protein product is CASSLLAGTYEQYF.

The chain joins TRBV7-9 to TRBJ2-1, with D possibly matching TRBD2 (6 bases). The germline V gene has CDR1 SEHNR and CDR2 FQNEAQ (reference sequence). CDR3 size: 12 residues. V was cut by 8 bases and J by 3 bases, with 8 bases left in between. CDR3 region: CASGRDYNEQFF. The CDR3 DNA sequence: TGTGCCAGCGGGCGGGACTACAATGAGCAGTTCTTC.

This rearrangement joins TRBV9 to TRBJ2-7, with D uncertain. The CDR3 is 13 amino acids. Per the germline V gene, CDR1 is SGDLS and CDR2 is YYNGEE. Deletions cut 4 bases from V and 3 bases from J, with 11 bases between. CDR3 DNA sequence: TGTGCCAGCAGCCCGAGGTATGACTACGAGCAGTACTTC. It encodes CASSPRYDYEQYF. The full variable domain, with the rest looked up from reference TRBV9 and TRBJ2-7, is DSGVTQTPKHLITATGQRVTLRCSPRSGDLSVYWYQQSLDQGLQFLIQYYNGEERAKGNILERFSAQQFPDLHSELNLSSLELGDSALYFCASSPRYDYEQYFGPGTRLTVT.

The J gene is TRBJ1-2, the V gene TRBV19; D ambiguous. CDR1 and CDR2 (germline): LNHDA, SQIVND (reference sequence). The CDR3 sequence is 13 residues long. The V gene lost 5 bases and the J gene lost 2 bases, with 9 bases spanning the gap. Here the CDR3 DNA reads TGTGCCAGTAGTCGCGGCGGGAACTATGGCTACACCTTC. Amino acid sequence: CASSRGGNYGYTF.

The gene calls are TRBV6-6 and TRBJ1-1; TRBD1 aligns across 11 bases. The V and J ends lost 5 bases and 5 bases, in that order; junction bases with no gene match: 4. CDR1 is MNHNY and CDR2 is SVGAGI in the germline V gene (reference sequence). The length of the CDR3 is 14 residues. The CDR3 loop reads CASSTGQGGTEAFF. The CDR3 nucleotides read TGTGCCAGCAGTACGGGACAGGGGGGAACTGAAGCTTTCTTT.

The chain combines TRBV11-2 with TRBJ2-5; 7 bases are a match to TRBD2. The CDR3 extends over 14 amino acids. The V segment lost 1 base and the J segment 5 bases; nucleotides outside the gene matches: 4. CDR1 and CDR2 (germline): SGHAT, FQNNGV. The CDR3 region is CASSLAGRGETQYF. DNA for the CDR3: TGTGCCAGCAGCTTAGCCGGGCGGGGGGAGACCCAGTACTTC. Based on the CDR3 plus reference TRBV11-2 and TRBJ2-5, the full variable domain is EAGVAQSPRYKIIEKRQSVAFWCNPISGHATLYWYQQILGQGPKLLIQFQNNGVVDDSQLPKDRFSAERLKGVDSTLKIQPAKLEDSAVYLCASSLAGRGETQYFGPGTRLLVL.

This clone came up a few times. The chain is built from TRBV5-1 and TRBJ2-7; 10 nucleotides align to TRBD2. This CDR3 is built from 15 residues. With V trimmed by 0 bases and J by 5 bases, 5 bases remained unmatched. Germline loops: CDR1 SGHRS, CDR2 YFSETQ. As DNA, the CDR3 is TGCGCCAGCAGCTTGGACACTAGCGGGATCAACGAGCAGTACTTC. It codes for CASSLDTSGINEQYF.

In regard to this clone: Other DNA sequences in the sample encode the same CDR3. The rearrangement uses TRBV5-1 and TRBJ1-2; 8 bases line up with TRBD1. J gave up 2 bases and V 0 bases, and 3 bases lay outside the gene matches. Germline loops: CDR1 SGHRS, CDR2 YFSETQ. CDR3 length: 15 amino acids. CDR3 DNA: TGCGCCAGCAGCTTGGGACAGGGGATGAACTATGGCTACACCTTC. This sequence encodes CASSLGQGMNYGYTF.